The TCR beta chain described here comes from a study of molecular identifiers for immune sequencing clone quantification. CDR1 MDHEN and CDR2 SYDVKM come from the germline V gene. Losses at the gene ends were 6 bases for V and 4 bases for J; bases not matched to a gene: 20. The CDR3 is 18 residues long. Generation of bulk TCR libraries relied on previously described methods and listed TCR primers. Via MiXCR, TCRdb re-called the PCR reads, giving one row per CDR3 protein. The table records 100,000 or so distinct CDR3 sequences, roughly 34% of them present only once. This clonotype has only a few counts.

Material: naive CD8+ T cells from blood, with Jurkat cell RNA spiked in. Subset reported: FACS-sorted CD8+CD4-CCR7+CD45RA+ naive T cells. The chain combines TRBV28 with TRBJ1-2; 7 bases are a match to TRBD1. The source of this sequence is a human donor in good health. Some libraries in this study had Jurkat cell RNA spiked in. CDR3 sequence (DNA): TGTGCCAGCAGCTCGACGGACAGGCTATCATTCCCTAGCTATGGCTACACCTTC. It encodes CASSSTDRLSFPSYGYTF.